This T cell receptor (beta chain) was identified during a study of Graves' ophthalmopathy and Graves' hyperthyroidism. This clonotype was seen repeatedly, ten times or more. Compared with germline, one end of the junction differs, possibly owing to a read error. Amplification of TCR beta CDR3 regions used RNA transcripts. First-round RT-PCR relied on HTBI primers, and a second-round multiplex PCR came next. Using its own MiXCR run on the multiplex PCR reads, TCRdb lists one record per CDR3 protein. The sample lists almost 750,000 distinct CDR3 sequences, roughly two fifths occurring once. This clonotype was sampled from an adult man with Graves' ophthalmopathy. Sequencing used peripheral blood.

CDR3 region: CASSLGQGGEQYF. The CDR3 bases are TGCGCCAGCAGCCTGGGACAGGGCGGCGAGCAGTACTTC. V usage is TRBV12-3 or TRBV12-4 and J usage is TRBJ2-7; 9 bases fit TRBD1. This CDR3 comprises 13 residues.